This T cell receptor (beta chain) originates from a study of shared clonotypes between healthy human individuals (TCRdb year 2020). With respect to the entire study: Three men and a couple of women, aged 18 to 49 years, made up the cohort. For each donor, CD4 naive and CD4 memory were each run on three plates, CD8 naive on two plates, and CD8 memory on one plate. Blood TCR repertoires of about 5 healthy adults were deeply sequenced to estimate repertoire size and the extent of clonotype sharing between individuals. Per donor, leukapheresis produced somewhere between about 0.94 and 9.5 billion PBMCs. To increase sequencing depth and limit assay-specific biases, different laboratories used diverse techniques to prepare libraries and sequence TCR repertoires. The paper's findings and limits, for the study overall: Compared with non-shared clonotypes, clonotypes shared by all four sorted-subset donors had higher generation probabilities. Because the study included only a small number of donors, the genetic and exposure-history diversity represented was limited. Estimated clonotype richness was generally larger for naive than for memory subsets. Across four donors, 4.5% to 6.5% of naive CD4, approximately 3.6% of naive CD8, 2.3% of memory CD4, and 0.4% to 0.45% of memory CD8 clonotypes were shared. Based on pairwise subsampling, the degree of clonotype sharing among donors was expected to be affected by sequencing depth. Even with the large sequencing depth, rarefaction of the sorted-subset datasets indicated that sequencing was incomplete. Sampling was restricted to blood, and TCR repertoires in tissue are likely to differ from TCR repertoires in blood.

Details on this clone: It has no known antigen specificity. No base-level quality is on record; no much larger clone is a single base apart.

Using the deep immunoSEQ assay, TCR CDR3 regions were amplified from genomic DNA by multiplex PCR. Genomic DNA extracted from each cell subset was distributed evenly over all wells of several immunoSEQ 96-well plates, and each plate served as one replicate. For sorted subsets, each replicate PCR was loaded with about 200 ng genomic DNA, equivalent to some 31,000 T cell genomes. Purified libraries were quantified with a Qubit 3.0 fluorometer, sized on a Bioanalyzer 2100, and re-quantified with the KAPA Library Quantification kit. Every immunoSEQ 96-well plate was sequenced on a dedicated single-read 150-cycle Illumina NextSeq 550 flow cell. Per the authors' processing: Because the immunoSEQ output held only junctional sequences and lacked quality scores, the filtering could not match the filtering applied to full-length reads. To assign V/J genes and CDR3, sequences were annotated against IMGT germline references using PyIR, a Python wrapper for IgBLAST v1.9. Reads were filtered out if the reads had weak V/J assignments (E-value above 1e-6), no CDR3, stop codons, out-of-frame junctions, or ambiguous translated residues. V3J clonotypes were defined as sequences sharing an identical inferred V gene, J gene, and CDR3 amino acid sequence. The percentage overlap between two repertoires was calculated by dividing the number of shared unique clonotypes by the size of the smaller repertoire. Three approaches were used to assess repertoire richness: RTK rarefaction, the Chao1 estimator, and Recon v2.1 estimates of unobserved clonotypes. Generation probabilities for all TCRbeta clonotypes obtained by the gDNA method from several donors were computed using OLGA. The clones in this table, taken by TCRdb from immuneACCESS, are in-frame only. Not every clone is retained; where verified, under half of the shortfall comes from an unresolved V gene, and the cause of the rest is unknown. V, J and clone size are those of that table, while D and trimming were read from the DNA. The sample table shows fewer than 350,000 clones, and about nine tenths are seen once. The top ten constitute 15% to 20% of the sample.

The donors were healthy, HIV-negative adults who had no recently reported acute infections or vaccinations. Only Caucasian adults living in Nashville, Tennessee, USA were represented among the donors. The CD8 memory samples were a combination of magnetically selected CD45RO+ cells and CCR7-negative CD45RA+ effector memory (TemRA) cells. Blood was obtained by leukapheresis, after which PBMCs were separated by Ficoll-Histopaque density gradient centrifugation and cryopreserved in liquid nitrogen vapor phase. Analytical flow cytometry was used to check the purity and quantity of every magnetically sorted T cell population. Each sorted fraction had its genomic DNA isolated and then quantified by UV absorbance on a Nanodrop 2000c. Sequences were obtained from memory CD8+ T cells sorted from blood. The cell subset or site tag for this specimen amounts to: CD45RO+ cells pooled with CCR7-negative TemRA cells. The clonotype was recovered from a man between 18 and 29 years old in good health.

The base sequence is TGTGCCAGCAGCTTAGAGGGGGAGAGAGCCTACGAGCAGTACTTC. Translation gives CASSLEGERAYEQYF. The V gene is TRBV7-6 and the J gene is TRBJ2-7, and TRBD1 may be the D gene, going by 6 matching bases. From its cysteine to its phenylalanine, the CDR3 spans 15 amino acids. Only CDR3 DNA is held: 45 bases, read in frame from base 1. The germline V gene supplies CDR1 SGHVS and CDR2 FNYEAQ. Between the V and J ends, shortened by 1 base and 2 bases respectively, the junction contains 12 bases.